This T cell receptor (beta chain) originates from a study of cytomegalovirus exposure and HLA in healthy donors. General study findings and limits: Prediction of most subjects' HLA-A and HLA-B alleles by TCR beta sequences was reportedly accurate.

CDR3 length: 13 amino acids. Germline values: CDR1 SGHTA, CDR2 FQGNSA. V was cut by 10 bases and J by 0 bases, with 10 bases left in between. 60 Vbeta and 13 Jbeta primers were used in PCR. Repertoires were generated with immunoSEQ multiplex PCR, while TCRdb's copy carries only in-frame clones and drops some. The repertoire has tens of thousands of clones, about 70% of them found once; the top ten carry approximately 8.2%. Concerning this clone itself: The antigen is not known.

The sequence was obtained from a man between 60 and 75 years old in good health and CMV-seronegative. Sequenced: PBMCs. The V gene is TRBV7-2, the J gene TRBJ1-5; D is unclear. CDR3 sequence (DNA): TGTGCCACACGGGAGGATAGCAATCAGCCCCAGCATTTT. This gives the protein CATREDSNQPQHF.